Sequencing of this TCR beta chain was carried out in a study of vaccination and CD4 T cells after COVID-19. Treatment given: approximately 9-day PBMC culture with coronavirus spike peptide pools or control peptides (ViraFEST assay). This clonotype was seen just once. Its antigen is not known. Trimming took 6 bases from V and 5 from J; bases not matched to a gene: 3. The CDR3 runs 13 residues. Researchers used the Oncomine TCR Beta short-read assay to sequence DNA from cultured CD4+ T cells. TCRdb re-analysed the PCR reads in MiXCR, keeping a single row per CDR3 protein. The sample contains 20,000 or so distinct CDR3 sequences, around two fifths of which appear only once.

This TCR was sampled from a human donor who had recovered from COVID-19. The sequencing sample was made of CD4+ T cells from blood, cultured in vitro. The V call is TRBV12-3 or TRBV12-4, the J call TRBJ1-4, with 7 positions matching TRBD1. Here the CDR3 DNA reads TGTGCCAGCAGGAGGGGACAGAATGAAAAACTGTTTTTT. Translation: CASRRGQNEKLFF.